This T cell receptor (beta chain) was sequenced for a study of blood T cell repertoires in COVID-19. Study as a whole: Sample material is recorded as cDNA or gDNA derived from T cells, B-cell-depleted T cells, or PBMCs.

Under the authors' procedure: Reference gene primers were amplified, and this amplification served to estimate nucleated cell counts. Assay: immunoSEQ multiplex PCR; the TCRdb copy retains only in-frame clones and omits some. V, J and clone size were drawn from that table, and D and trimming were deduced from the DNA. The sample carries about 26,000 clones, 85% to 90% recorded once. The CDR3 runs 15 residues. Germline lookup yields CDR1 KGHSH and CDR2 LQKENI. J lost 0 bases, V lost 2 bases, and 2 bases had no gene match. The V and J genes are TRBV18 and TRBJ2-3; 7 positions agree with TRBD2. Sample: peripheral blood. This clonotype was obtained from a human donor in a cohort sampled during active COVID-19. The CDR3 nucleotides are TGTGCCAGCTCACCAACTAGCGACAGCACAGATACGCAGTATTTT. Residues: CASSPTSDSTDTQYF. The full variable domain, in which reference TRBV18 and TRBJ2-3 provide the parts outside the CDR3, is NAGVMQNPRHLVRRRGQEARLRCSPMKGHSHVYWYRQLPEEGLKFMVYLQKENIIDESGMPKERFSAEFPKEGPSILRIQQVVRGDSAAYFCASSPTSDSTDTQYFGPGTRLTVL.